Reported below is one T cell receptor beta chain. The data are from a study of tumor-infiltrating lymphocytes in primary liver carcinoma. Turning to the study itself: Patients of both sexes were 30 to 69 years old. Stage T1-T3 N0M0 tumors measured about 4.2 to 11 cm at most.

J was trimmed by 3 bases and V by 9 bases; bases with no gene match: 2. Germline CDR1 and CDR2: SGHDN and FVKESK. CDR3 length equals 11 residues. RNA isolated from unsorted whole blood supplied the blood RNA, with germline DNA also extracted. Around 4 milliliters of peripheral blood were drawn presurgically. With 400 to 550 ng total RNA as template and a constant-region primer, TCR beta cDNA was made. A slightly modified ARM-PCR protocol with three nested multiplex PCR rounds produced these TCR beta libraries. The study ran its first two PCR rounds for roughly 9 cycles each, using TRBV1-TRBV30 forward primers and a C-beta reverse primer. MiXCR, applied by TCRdb to the multiplex PCR reads, yields one record per CDR3 protein. The sample consists of 330,000 or so distinct CDR3 sequences, almost 65% of them appearing once.

The chain combines TRBV14 with TRBJ2-7, with 7 nucleotides matching TRBD2. The receptor was derived from a middle-aged man with primary liver carcinoma and hepatitis B virus infection. Sample: peripheral blood. CDR3: CARGGGYEQYF. DNA of the CDR3: TGTGCCAGGGGGGGGGGCTACGAGCAGTACTTC.